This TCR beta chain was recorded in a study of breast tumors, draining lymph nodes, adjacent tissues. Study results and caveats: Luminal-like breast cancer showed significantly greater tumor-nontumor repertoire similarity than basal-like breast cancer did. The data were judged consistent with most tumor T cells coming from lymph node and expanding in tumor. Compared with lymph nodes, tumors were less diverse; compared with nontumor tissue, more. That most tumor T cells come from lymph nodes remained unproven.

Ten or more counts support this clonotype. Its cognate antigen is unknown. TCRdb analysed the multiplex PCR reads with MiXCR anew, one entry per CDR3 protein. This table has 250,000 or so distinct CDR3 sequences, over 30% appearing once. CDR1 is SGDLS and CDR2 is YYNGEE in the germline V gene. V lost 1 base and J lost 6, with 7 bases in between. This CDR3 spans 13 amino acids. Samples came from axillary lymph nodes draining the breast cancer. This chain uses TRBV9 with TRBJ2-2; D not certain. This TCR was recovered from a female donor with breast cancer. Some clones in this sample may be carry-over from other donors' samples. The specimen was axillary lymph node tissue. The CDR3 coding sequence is TGTGCCAGCAGCGTATTAACGTCCGGGGAGCTGTTTTTT. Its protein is CASSVLTSGELFF.